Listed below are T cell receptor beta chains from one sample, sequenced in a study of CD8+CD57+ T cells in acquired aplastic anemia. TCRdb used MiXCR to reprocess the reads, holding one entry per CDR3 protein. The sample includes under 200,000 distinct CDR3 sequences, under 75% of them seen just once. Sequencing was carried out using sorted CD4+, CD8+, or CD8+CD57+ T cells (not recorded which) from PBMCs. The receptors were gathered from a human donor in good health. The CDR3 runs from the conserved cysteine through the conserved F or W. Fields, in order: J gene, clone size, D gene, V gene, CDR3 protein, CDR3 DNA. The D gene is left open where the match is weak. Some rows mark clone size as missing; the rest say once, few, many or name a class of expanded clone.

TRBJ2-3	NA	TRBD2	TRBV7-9	CASSLAPSGSTDTHYF	TGTGCCAGCAGCTTAGCTCCTAGCGGGAGCACAGATACGCATTATTTT
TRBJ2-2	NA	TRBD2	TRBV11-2	CASSFKGLAGTGELFF	TGTGCCAGCAGTTTCAAGGGACTAGCGGGTACCGGGGAGCTGTTTTTT
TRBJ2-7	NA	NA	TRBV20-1	CSARSGRTYEQYF	TGCAGTGCTAGATCTGGCAGAACCTACGAGCAGTACTTC
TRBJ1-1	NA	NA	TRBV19	CASSMVGGNTEAFF	TGTGCCAGTAGTATGGTTGGCGGGAACACTGAAGCTTTCTTT
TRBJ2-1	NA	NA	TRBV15	CATSVRGDEQFF	TGTGCCACCAGCGTCAGGGGCGATGAGCAGTTCTTC
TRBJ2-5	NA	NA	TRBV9	CASSVDQAETQYF	TGTGCCAGCAGCGTAGACCAGGCAGAGACCCAGTACTTC
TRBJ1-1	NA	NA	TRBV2	CASSVPDRNTEAFF	TGTGCCAGCAGTGTCCCGGACAGGAACACTGAAGCTTTCTTT
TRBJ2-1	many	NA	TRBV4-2	CASSQEKGSSYNEQFF	TGTGCCAGCAGCCAAGAAAAGGGAAGCTCCTACAATGAGCAGTTCTTC
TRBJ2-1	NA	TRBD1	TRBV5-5	CASSSGDRVEQFF	TGTGCCAGCAGCTCAGGGGACAGGGTTGAGCAGTTCTTC
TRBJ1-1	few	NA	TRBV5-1	CASSLGRGVGTEAFF	TGCGCCAGCAGCTTGGGCCGGGGGGTGGGCACTGAAGCTTTCTTT
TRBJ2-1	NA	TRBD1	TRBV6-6	CASNPGQGYNEQFF	TGTGCCAGCAATCCGGGACAGGGGTACAATGAGCAGTTCTTC
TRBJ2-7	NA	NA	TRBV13	CASSLSGASYEQYF	TGTGCCAGCAGCTTATCAGGGGCAAGTTACGAGCAGTACTTC
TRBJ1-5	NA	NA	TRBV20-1	CSASSTDGNQPQHF	TGCAGTGCTAGTAGTACAGATGGCAATCAGCCCCAGCATTTT
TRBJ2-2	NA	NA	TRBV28	CASSLGMTANTGELFF	TGTGCCAGCAGTTTAGGTATGACAGCGAACACCGGGGAGCTGTTTTTT
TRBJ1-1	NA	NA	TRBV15	CATSRVTGTEAFF	TGTGCCACCAGCAGAGTAACAGGGACTGAAGCTTTCTTT
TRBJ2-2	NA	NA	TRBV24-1	CATSDLALDTGELFF	TGTGCCACCAGTGATTTAGCACTCGACACCGGGGAGCTGTTTTTT
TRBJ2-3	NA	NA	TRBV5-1	CASSDGGSTRYF	TGCGCCAGCAGCGACGGAGGGAGCACGCGGTATTTT
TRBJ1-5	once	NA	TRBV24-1	CATGGYTSNQPQHF	TGTGCCACAGGGGGGTACACCAGCAATCAGCCCCAGCATTTT
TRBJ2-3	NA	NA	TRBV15	CATSRRAGAYTDTQYF	TGTGCCACCAGCAGGAGGGCGGGGGCCTACACAGATACGCAGTATTTT
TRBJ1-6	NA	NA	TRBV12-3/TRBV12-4	CASSLRTASPLHF	TGTGCCAGCAGTTTACGGACAGCTTCACCCCTCCACTTT
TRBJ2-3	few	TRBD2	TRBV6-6	CASSYHAGTSGRALDTDTQYF	TGTGCCAGCAGTTACCACGCCGGGACTAGCGGGAGGGCCTTGGACACAGATACGCAGTATTTT
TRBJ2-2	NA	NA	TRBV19	CASSRNWATGELFF	TGTGCCAGTAGCAGGAATTGGGCCACCGGGGAGCTGTTTTTT
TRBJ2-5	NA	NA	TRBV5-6	CASSPGRGVETQYF	TGTGCCAGCAGCCCCGGCAGGGGAGTGGAGACCCAGTACTTC
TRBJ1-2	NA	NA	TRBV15	CATSKLGNNYGYTF	TGTGCCACCAGCAAGCTGGGAAACAACTATGGCTACACCTTC
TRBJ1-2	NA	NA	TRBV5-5	CASSVELANYGYTF	TGTGCCAGCAGCGTAGAATTAGCTAACTATGGCTACACCTTC
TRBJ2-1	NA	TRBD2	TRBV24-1	CATSGREGSYNEQFF	TGTGCCACCAGCGGGCGGGAGGGCTCCTACAATGAGCAGTTCTTC
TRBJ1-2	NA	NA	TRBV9	CASRPSGGGGYTF	TGTGCCAGCAGGCCCAGCGGTGGAGGTGGCTACACCTTC